The 11 T cell receptor beta chains below all came from one sample that was sequenced in a study of T-cell memory formation after mild COVID-19. TCRdb called the 5' RACE reads again in MiXCR, with one record for every CDR3 protein. This table has approximately 350,000 distinct CDR3 sequences, 13% appearing once. Sequencing used PBMCs or a T cell subset sorted from them (not recorded which). The receptors stem from a man aged 18 to 30 who had mild COVID-19 (a few samples of this study predate the infection). Cell type and time point are not known.

Of note for this clonotype: A read error is possible here, since a much larger clone lies one base away. This chain uses TRBV7-2 with TRBJ2-4; 11 nucleotides line up with TRBD2. This CDR3 has 16 amino acids. V lost 5 bases to trimming and J lost 2 bases; unmatched junction nucleotides: 5. Germline lookup yields CDR1 SGHTA and CDR2 FQGNSA. The CDR3 spells CASSLTSGVSKNIQYF. For the CDR3, the DNA is TGTGCCAGCAGCCTGACTAGCGGGGTCTCCAAAAACATTCAGTACTTC.

This clonotype was recorded a few times. The genes are TRBV11-2 and TRBJ2-7; possible D gene TRBD2, 5 bases. The germline V gene encodes CDR1 SGHAT and CDR2 FQNNGV. V lost 2 bases and J lost 0, with 8 bases in between. The CDR3 is 14 residues long. The CDR3 is CASSLRGFSYEQYF. CDR3 nucleotides: TGTGCCAGCAGCTTACGAGGGTTCTCCTACGAGCAGTACTTC.

The chain links TRBV7-2 to TRBJ2-6; 10 bases line up with TRBD1. V shed 5 bases, J shed 0 bases, and the junction held 4 bases outside the gene matches. Germline CDR1 and CDR2: SGHTA and FQGNSA. The CDR3 length is 17 residues. The CDR3 reads CASSPGTGVSGANVLTF. The CDR3 coding sequence is TGTGCCAGCAGCCCCGGGACAGGGGTCTCTGGGGCCAACGTCCTGACTTTC.

Only a few counts were recorded for this clonotype. V usage is TRBV20-1 and J usage is TRBJ2-7; TRBD1 aligns across 9 bases. The V gene's germline CDR1 is DFQATT and CDR2 SNEGSKA (reference sequence). V dropped 3 bases and J dropped 3; count of bases not matched to a gene: 3. The CDR3 is 13 residues long. The CDR3 DNA sequence: TGCAGTGCTAGGGACAGGGGTATCTACGAGCAGTACTTC. Translation: CSARDRGIYEQYF.

The chain's CDR3 is CASSPDFYEQYV. The CDR3 region has the DNA TGTGCCAGCAGTCCCGACTTCTACGAGCAGTACGTC. The chain uses TRBV12-3 or TRBV12-4 and TRBJ2-7; D not resolved. The ends were cut back, 5 bases at V and 3 bases at J, with 8 bases in the middle. The CDR3 totals 12 residues.

The chain carries TRBV30 and TRBJ1-5; tentative D call: TRBD1 (6 bases). The germline CDR1 and CDR2 sequences are GTSNPN and SVGIG (reference sequence). The CDR3 covers 13 residues. V was cut by 2 bases and J by 5 bases, with 10 bases left in between. The CDR3 spells CAWSTNRDQPQHF. The CDR3 DNA reads as TGTGCCTGGAGTACCAACAGGGATCAGCCCCAGCATTTT.

This chain links TRBV7-2 with TRBJ2-7; TRBD2 agrees at 12 bases. Germline V gene lookup returns CDR1 SGHTA and CDR2 FQGNSA. Trimming at V came to 5 bases and at J to 6 bases, leaving 23 bases not matched to a gene. The CDR3 consists of 20 residues. CDR3 nucleotide sequence: TGTGCCAGCAGCCGGGCAAGGGTACTAGCGGGGGGCCAATGGATGGGCGAGCAGTACTTC. It specifies CASSRARVLAGGQWMGEQYF.

The V and J genes are TRBV5-1 and TRBJ2-3; maybe TRBD2 (5 bases). CDR3 length: 16 residues. V was clipped by 1 base and J by 0 bases, with 12 bases between them. Germline CDR1 reads SGHRS; CDR2 reads YFSETQ. The CDR3 nucleotides are TGCGCCAGCAGCTTGTCGGCTAGCAGGAGCACAGATACGCAGTATTTT. Residues: CASSLSASRSTDTQYF.

The CDR3 nucleotides are TGCGCCAGCAGCCAAGTAAACAATGACATTCAGTACTTC. Protein sequence: CASSQVNNDIQYF. This chain connects TRBV4-3 to TRBJ2-4; D gene ambiguous. The CDR3 totals 13 residues. Germline CDR1 LGHNA, CDR2 YSLEER. Trimming removed 1 base at V and 8 bases at J, with 9 bases between.

The chain links TRBV9 to TRBJ2-2; the D is unclear. The CDR3 length is 15 residues. Germline-derived CDR1 and CDR2 are SGDLS and YYNGEE. V gave up 1 base and J gave up 5 bases, with 12 bases separating them. The CDR3, as DNA: TGTGCCAGCAGCGTATTAGGGTCCGGAACCGGGGAGCTGTTTTTT. As protein: CASSVLGSGTGELFF.

The chain carries TRBV4-3 and TRBJ1-1; D is unresolved. The CDR3 totals 13 residues. V was shortened by 0 bases and J by 10 bases, with 12 bases between the two germline ends. CDR1 LGHNA and CDR2 YSLEER come from the germline V gene. The CDR3 DNA is TGCGCCAGCAGCCAAGAGAGACGGAGCGCAGCTTTCTTT. This translates into CASSQERRSAAFF.